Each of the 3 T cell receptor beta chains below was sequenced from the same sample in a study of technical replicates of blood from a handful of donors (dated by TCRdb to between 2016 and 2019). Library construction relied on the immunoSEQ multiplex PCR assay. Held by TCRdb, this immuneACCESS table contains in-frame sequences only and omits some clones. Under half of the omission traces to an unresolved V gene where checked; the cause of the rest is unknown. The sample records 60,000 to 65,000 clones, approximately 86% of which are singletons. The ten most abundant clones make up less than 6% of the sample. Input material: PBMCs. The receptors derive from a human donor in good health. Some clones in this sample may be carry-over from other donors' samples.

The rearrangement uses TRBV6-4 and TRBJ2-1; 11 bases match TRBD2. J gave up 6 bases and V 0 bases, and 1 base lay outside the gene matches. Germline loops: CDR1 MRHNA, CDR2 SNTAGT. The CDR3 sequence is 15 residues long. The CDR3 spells CASSDSSGGANEQFF. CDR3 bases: TGTGCCAGCAGTGACTCTAGCGGGGGGGCCAATGAGCAGTTCTTC.

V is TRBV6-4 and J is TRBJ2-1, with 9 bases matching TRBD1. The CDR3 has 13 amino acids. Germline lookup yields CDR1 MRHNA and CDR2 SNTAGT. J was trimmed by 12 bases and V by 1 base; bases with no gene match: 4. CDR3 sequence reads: CASSDLGQGTQFF. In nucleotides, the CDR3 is TGTGCCAGCAGTGACTTGGGACAGGGAACGCAGTTCTTC.

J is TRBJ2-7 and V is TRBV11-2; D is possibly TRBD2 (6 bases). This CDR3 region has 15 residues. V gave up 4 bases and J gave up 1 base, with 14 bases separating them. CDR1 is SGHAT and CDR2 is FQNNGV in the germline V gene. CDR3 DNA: TGTGCCAGCAGCTCCCGGAGGGATCTATCCTACGAGCAGTACTTC. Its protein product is CASSSRRDLSYEQYF. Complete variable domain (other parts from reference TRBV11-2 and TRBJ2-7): EAGVAQSPRYKIIEKRQSVAFWCNPISGHATLYWYQQILGQGPKLLIQFQNNGVVDDSQLPKDRFSAERLKGVDSTLKIQPAKLEDSAVYLCASSSRRDLSYEQYFGPGTRLTVT.